This T cell receptor (beta chain) was identified during a study of human T cells and chemical hapten exposure. The germline V and J ends were trimmed by 1 base and 9 bases, with 10 bases remaining between them. CDR3 length: 14 amino acids. TCRdb passed the RACE reads through MiXCR, listing each CDR3 protein once. The table records roughly 64,000 distinct CDR3 sequences, 8% to 13% of them present only once. Documented time point: patch test 3, about 24 weeks after DPC sensitization. The treatment was: therapeutic diphenylcyclopropenone sensitization with weekly scalp DPC. The rearrangement joins TRBV12-3 or TRBV12-4 to TRBJ1-6; no definite D call. Material: whole blood, obtained in connection with sensitization to the hapten diphenylcyclopropenone (DPC). This clonotype originated in a woman aged 30 to 39 with alopecia areata. Some clones in this sample may be carry-over from other donors' samples. The CDR3 DNA follows: TGTGCCAGCAGTTTAGGAGTTTTTGGTTCACCCCTCCACTTT. It encodes CASSLGVFGSPLHF.